This T cell receptor beta chain is drawn from a study of identical twins. CDR3 length: 15 residues. Trimming left V 4 bases short and J 2 bases short, with 13 bases between. One entry per CDR3 protein results from TCRdb running MiXCR on the 5' RACE reads. The data hold about 190,000 distinct CDR3 sequences, with more than 15% observed a single time. These records were also assigned to another study, of T cells expressing NK-cell markers.

The sequence was obtained from a woman aged 18-30 years in good health. The chain carries TRBV12-3 or TRBV12-4 and TRBJ2-3; D possibly uses TRBD1 or TRBD2 (5 bases each). The sample consisted of CD8+ T cells sorted from blood. CDR3: CASSSGQANTDTQYF. The CDR3 region has the DNA TGTGCCAGCAGTTCGGGGCAGGCGAACACAGATACGCAGTATTTT.